This T cell receptor beta chain was documented in a study of CD4 T cells in relation to SARS-CoV-2 and coronaviruses. Germline CDR1 and CDR2: LGHNA and YNFKEQ. V was clipped by 0 bases and J by 5 bases, with 20 bases between them. The CDR3 consists of 17 residues. Comments on this clone: Antigen unknown.

Clones were sequenced by immunoSEQ multiplex PCR, and TCRdb holds only the in-frame ones, with some missing. The sample lists some 43,000 clones, approximately 80% occurring once. This TCR was sampled from an adult with COVID-19. This chain joins TRBV4-2 and TRBJ2-7; tentatively, D is TRBD1 (5 bases). Input material: naive CD4+ T cells from PBMCs, cultured in vitro. Described subset: naive CD4+ T cells isolated by negative enrichment. CDR3 amino acids: CASSQDGLKRGSDEQYF. Written as DNA, the CDR3 is TGTGCCAGCAGCCAAGATGGCTTGAAAAGGGGATCAGACGAGCAGTACTTC.